The 8 T cell receptor beta chains below all came from one sample that was sequenced in a study of TIL therapy for anti-PD-1-resistant metastatic lung cancer. This was the immunoSEQ v3 assay. Only in-frame clones appear in the TCRdb table, and some are missing; sequencing was by immunoSEQ multiplex PCR. Among about 36,000 clones listed, more than 60% were seen once. Indicated time point: pre-treatment sample, taken before nivolumab and TIL therapy. The source material was blood, sampled at baseline. Receptor source: a person aged 25 to 80 with non-small cell lung cancer.

The rearrangement joins TRBV28 to TRBJ1-1; no reliable D call. CDR3 size: 13 residues. Trimming left V 1 base short and J 13 bases short, with 16 bases between. Germline lookup yields CDR1 MDHEN and CDR2 SYDVKM. The CDR3 reads CASSLSVWDGVFF. CDR3 DNA: TGTGCCAGCAGTTTATCCGTCTGGGATGGGGTTTTCTTT.

This clone was observed a handful of times. V is TRBV30 and J is TRBJ2-5; the D gene could be TRBD1 or TRBD2 (5 bases each). V lost 5 bases to trimming and J lost 7 bases, with 8 bases between them. Germline V gene data show CDR1 as GTSNPN and CDR2 as SVGIG (reference sequence). This CDR3 is built from 10 residues. The CDR3 protein is CAWGGWTQYF. The CDR3 coding sequence is TGTGCCTGGGGGGGATGGACCCAGTACTTC.

V and J are TRBV27 and TRBJ1-1, with D uncertain. The CDR3 runs 13 residues. Germline V gene sequence: CDR1 MNHEY, CDR2 SMNVEV (reference sequence). V lost 2 bases to trimming and J lost 4 bases, with 8 bases between them. CDR3 DNA: TGTGCCAGCAGTTTAACACGGCTCACTGAAGCTTTCTTT. It encodes CASSLTRLTEAFF.

Only a few counts were recorded for this clone. The chain employs TRBV7-9 and TRBJ2-1; tentatively, D is TRBD1 (5 bases). The CDR3 runs to 13 residues. The V gene's germline CDR1 is SEHNR and CDR2 FQNEAQ (reference sequence). Trimming stripped 6 bases from V and 4 bases from J, with 10 bases between. In nucleotides, the CDR3 is TGTGCCAGCAGACCTGACAGTTACAATGAGCAGTTCTTC. Its translation is CASRPDSYNEQFF.

This clone was counted a single time. The chain is built from TRBV2 and TRBJ2-3; no firm D call. This CDR3 spans 12 amino acids. V was clipped by 4 bases and J by 7 bases, with 9 bases between them. Per germline, CDR1 SNHLY and CDR2 FYNNEI. CDR3 nucleotides: TGTGCCAGCAGTGTTGGGATAAATACGCAGTATTTT. It translates to CASSVGINTQYF.

The chain uses TRBV19 and TRBJ1-2; D may be TRBD1 (5 bases). Germline V gene sequence: CDR1 LNHDA, CDR2 SQIVND (reference sequence). V was clipped by 9 bases and J by 5 bases, with 25 bases between them. The CDR3 runs 16 residues. CDR3 protein: CASRSLGSGKRYGYTF. The CDR3 DNA is TGTGCCAGCCGTTCCCTGGGGTCAGGGAAGAGATATGGCTACACCTTC.

The genes are TRBV9 and TRBJ2-7; 11 nucleotides line up with TRBD1. The CDR3 sequence is 15 residues long. The V gene end was trimmed by 3 bases and the J gene end by 3 bases; junction bases not matched to a gene: 5. Germline V CDR1 and CDR2: SGDLS, YYNGEE. As DNA, the CDR3 is TGTGCCAGCAGCGCGCACGGGACAGGGGGCTACGAGCAGTACTTC. This sequence encodes CASSAHGTGGYEQYF.

The chain carries TRBV10-3 and TRBJ2-3; 9 nucleotides match TRBD2. This CDR3 contains 15 residues. With V trimmed by 7 bases and J by 3 bases, 8 bases remained unmatched. Germline values: CDR1 ENHRY, CDR2 SYGVKD. This CDR3 reads CAIMKASGITDTQYF. The CDR3 DNA reads as TGTGCCATCATGAAGGCTAGCGGGATTACAGATACGCAGTATTTT.